Given below is one T cell receptor (beta chain) in context. What it binds is not known. The data are from a study of CD8 T cells in ankylosing spondylitis. Study-level results: Ankylosing spondylitis blood appeared to carry a characteristic TCR beta motif of 7 or 8 highly homologous variants. In reactive arthritis synovial fluid and blood, some motif variants had been reported before. Significantly higher representation of disease-linked clones was reported for matched ankylosing spondylitis synovial fluid.

CDR1 LNHDA and CDR2 SQIVND come from the germline V gene (reference sequence). Trimming stripped 4 bases from V and 0 bases from J, with 6 bases between. The CDR3 loop spans 13 amino acids. TCRdb fed the 5' RACE reads into MiXCR, producing one record per CDR3 protein. The sample includes approximately 250,000 distinct CDR3 sequences, about 30% of them seen just once. The chain uses TRBV19 and TRBJ2-5; possibly TRBD2 for D (6 bases). Sequencing was carried out using blood, either unsorted or a sorted T cell fraction (not recorded which). The TCR was taken from a male donor with ankylosing spondylitis or in good health (not recorded which). This CDR3 reads CASSREDQETQYF. DNA of the CDR3: TGTGCCAGTAGTAGGGAGGACCAAGAGACCCAGTACTTC.